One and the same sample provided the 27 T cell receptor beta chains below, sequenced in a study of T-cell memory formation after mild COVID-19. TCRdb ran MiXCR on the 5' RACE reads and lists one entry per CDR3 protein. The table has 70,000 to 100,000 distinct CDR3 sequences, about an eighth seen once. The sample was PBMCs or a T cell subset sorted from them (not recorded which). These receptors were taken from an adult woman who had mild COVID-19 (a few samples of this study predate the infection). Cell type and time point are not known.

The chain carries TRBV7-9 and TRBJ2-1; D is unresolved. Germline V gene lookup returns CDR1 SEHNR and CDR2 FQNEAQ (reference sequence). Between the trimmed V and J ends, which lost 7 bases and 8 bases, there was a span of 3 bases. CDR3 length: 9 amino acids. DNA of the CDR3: TGTGCCAGCAATGATGAGCAGTTCTTC. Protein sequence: CASNDEQFF.

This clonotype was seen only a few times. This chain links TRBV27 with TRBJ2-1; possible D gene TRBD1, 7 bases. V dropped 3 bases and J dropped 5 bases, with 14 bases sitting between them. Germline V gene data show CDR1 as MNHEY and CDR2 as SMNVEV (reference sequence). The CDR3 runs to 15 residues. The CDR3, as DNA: TGTGCCAGCAGTTTGGCGGGACAGACCCACAATGAGCAGTTCTTC. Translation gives CASSLAGQTHNEQFF.

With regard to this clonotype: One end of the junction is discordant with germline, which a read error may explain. The CDR3 region is CASSSGPGSSYEQYF. The CDR3 DNA follows: TGTGCTAGCAGCTCCGGGCCCGGGAGCTCCTACGAGCAGTACTTC. The V gene is TRBV7-7, the J gene TRBJ2-7, with D tentatively TRBD2 (6 bases). The CDR3 is 15 residues long. From germline, CDR1 is SSHAT and CDR2 FNYEAQ (reference sequence).

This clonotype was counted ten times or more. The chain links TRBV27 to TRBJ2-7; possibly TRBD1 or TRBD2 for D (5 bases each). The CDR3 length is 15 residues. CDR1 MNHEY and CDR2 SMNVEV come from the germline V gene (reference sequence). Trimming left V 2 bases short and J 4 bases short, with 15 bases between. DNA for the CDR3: TGTGCCAGCAGTTTAGAAGCAGGGACGCAATACGAGCAGTACTTC. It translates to CASSLEAGTQYEQYF.

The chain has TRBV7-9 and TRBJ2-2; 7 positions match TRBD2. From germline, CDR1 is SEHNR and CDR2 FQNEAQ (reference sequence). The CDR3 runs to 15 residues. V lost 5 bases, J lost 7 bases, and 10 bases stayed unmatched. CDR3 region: CASSLLAEVGGELFF. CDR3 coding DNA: TGTGCCAGCAGCCTTCTAGCGGAAGTAGGCGGGGAGCTGTTTTTT.

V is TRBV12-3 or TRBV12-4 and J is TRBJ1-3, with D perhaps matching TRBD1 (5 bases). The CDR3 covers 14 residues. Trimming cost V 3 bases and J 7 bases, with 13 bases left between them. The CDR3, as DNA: TGTGCCAGCAGTTTTGGGACCGCCGGGAACACCATATATTTT. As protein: CASSFGTAGNTIYF.

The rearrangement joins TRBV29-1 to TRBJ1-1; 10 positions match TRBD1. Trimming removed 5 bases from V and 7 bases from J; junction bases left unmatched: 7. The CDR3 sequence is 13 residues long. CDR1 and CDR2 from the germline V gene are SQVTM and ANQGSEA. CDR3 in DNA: TGCAGCGTTCTGACAGGGGGCTTCTTTGAAGCTTTCTTT. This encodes CSVLTGGFFEAFF.

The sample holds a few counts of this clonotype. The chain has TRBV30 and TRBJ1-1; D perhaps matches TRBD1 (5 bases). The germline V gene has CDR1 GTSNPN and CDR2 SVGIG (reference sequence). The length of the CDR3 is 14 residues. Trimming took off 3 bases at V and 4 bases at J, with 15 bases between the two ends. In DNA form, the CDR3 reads TGTGCCTGGAGCGGGGCAGGCACTATCACTGAAGCTTTCTTT. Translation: CAWSGAGTITEAFF. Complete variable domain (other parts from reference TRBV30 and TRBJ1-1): SQTIHQWPATLVQPVGSPLSLECTVEGTSNPNLYWYRQAAGRGLQLLFYSVGIGQISSEVPQNLSASRPQDRQFILSSKKLLLSDSGFYLCAWSGAGTITEAFFGQGTRLTVV.

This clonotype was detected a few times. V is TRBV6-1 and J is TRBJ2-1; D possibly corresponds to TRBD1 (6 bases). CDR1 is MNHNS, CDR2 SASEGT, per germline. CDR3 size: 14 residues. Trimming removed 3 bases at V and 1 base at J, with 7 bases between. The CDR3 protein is CASSDRGSYNEQFF. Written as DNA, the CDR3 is TGTGCCAGCAGTGACAGGGGATCCTACAATGAGCAGTTCTTC.

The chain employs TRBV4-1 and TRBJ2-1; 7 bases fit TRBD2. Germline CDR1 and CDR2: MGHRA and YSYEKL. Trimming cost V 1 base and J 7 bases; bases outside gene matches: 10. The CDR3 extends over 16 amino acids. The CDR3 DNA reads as TGCGCCAGCAGCCAAGTGACTAGCAGTGTTCTGAATGAGCAGTTCTTC. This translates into CASSQVTSSVLNEQFF.

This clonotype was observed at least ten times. CDR3 DNA: TGTGCCAGCAGCGGAGGGGGTTTCGATGGCTACACCTTC. Translated, it gives CASSGGGFDGYTF. V usage is TRBV13 and J usage is TRBJ1-2, with TRBD1 as a possible D gene (6 bases). The CDR3 loop spans 13 amino acids. V was cut by 5 bases and J by 6 bases, with 13 bases left in between. CDR1 is PRHDT and CDR2 is FYEKMQ in the germline V gene (reference sequence).

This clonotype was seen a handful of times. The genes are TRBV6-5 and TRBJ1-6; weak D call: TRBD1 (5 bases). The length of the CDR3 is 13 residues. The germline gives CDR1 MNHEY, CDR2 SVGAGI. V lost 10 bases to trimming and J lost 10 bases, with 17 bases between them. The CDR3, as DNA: TGTGCCATCGGACGGGGCTGGGGATCACCCCTCCACTTT. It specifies CAIGRGWGSPLHF.

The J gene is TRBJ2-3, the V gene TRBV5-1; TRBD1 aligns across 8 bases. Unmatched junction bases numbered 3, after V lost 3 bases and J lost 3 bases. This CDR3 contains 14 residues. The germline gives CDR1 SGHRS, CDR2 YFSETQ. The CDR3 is CASSWTGRTDTQYF. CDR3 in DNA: TGCGCCAGCAGCTGGACAGGGAGGACAGATACGCAGTATTTT.

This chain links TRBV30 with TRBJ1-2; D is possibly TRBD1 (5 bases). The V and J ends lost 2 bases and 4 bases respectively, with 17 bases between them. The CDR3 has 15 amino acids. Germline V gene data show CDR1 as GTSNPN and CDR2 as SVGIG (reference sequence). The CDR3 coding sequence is TGTGCCTGGAGTTGGGGGATACGGGGTTCCTATGGCTACACCTTC. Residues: CAWSWGIRGSYGYTF.

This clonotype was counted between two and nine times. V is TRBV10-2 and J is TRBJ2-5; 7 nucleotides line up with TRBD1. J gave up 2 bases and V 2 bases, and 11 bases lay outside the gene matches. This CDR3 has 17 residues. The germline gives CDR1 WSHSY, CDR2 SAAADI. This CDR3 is CASSELGQTDEQETQYF. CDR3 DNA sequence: TGCGCCAGCAGTGAGCTGGGACAGACGGACGAACAAGAGACCCAGTACTTC.

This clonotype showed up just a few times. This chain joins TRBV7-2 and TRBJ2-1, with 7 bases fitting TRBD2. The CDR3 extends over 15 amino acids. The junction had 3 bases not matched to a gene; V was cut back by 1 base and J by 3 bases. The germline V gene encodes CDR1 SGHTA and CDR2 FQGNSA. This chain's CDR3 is CASSLGGGLYNEQFF. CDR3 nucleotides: TGTGCCAGCAGCTTAGGCGGGGGACTCTACAATGAGCAGTTCTTC.

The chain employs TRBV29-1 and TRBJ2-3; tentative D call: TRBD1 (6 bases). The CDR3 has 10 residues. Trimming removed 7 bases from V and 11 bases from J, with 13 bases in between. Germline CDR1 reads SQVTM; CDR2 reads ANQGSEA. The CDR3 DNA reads TGCAGCGGTAAGGGGGACGTGCAGTATTTT. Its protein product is CSGKGDVQYF.

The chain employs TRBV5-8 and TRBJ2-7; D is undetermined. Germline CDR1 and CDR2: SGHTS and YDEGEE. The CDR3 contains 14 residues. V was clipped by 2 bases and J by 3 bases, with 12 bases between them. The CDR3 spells CASSFAQTFYEQYF. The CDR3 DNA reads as TGTGCCAGCAGCTTTGCCCAGACTTTCTACGAGCAGTACTTC.

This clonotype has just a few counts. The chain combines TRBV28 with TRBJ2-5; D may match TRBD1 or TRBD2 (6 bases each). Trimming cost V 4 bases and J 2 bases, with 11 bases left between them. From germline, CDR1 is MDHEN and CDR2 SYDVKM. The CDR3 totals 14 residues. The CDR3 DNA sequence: TGTGCCAGCAGTTCTAGGGGGGTTCAAGAGACCCAGTACTTC. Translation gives CASSSRGVQETQYF.

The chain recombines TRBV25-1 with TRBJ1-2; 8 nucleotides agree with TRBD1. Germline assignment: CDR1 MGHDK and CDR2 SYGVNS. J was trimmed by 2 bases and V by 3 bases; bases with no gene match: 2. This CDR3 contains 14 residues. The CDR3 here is CASSDRTGNYGYTF. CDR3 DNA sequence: TGTGCCAGCAGTGACCGGACAGGGAACTATGGCTACACCTTC.

The CDR3 DNA follows: TGTGCCAGCTCACCAATTGAGGCAGCCACATACAATGAGCAGTTCTTC. As protein: CASSPIEAATYNEQFF. The V and J genes are TRBV18 and TRBJ2-1, with unresolved D. V was pared by 2 bases and J by 4 bases, with 15 bases between. CDR3 length: 16 amino acids. The V gene's germline CDR1 is KGHSH and CDR2 LQKENI.

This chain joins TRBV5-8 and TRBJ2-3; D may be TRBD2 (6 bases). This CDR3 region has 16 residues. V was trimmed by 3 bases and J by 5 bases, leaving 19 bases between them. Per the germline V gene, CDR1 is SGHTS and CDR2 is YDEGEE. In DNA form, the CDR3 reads TGTGCCAGCAGCTATTGGGTCGGGGGAGTGAGAGATACGCAGTATTTT. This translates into CASSYWVGGVRDTQYF. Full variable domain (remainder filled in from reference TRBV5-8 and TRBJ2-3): EAGVTQSPTHLIKTRGQQATLRCSPISGHTSVYWYQQALGLGLQFLLWYDEGEERNRGNFPPRFSGRQFPNYSSELNVNALELEDSALYLCASSYWVGGVRDTQYFGPGTRLTVL.

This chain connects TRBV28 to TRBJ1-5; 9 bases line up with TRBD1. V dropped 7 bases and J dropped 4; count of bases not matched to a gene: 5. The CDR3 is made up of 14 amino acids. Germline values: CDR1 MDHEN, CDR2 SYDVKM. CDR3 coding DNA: TGTGCCAGCAACTTACAGGGGGCGAATCAGCCCCAGCATTTT. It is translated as CASNLQGANQPQHF.

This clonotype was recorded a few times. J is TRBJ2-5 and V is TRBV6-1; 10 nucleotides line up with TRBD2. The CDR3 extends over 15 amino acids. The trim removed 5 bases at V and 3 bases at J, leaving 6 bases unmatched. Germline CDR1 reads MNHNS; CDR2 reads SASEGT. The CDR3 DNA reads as TGTGCCAGCAGTCTAGCGGGAGAGGGGGAAGAGACCCAGTACTTC. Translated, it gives CASSLAGEGEETQYF.

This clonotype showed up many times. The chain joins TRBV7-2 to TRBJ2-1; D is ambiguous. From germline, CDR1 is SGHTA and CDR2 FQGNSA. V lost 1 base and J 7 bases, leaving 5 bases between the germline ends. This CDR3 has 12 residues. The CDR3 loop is CASSLEGNEQFF. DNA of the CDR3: TGTGCCAGCAGCTTAGAAGGAAATGAGCAGTTCTTC.

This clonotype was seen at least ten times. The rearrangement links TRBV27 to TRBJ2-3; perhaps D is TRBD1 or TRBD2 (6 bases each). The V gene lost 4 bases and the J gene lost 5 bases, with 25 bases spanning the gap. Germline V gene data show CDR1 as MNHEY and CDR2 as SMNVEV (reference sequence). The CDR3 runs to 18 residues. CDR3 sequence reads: CASSSPLGGGSAGDTQYF. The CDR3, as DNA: TGTGCCAGCAGTTCGCCACTGGGGGGCGGTTCGGCAGGAGATACGCAGTATTTT.

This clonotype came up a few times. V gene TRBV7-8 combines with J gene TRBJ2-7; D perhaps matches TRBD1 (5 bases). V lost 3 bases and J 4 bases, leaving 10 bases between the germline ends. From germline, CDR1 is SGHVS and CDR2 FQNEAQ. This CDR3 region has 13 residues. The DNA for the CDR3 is TGTGCCAGCAGCTTGTGGCCAGGGTACGAGCAGTACTTC. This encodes CASSLWPGYEQYF. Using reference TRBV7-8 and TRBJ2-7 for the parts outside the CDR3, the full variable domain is GAGVSQSPRYKVAKRGQDVALRCDPISGHVSLFWYQQALGQGPEFLTYFQNEAQLDKSGLPSDRFFAERPEGSVSTLKIQRTQQEDSAVYLCASSLWPGYEQYFGPGTRLTVT.